The clone carrying this T cell receptor beta chain was recorded many times. Antigen specificity is unknown. UMIs were added to TCR cDNA along with a universal primer site when it was made by 5'RACE template switching. TCRdb re-analysed the 5' RACE reads in MiXCR, keeping a single row per CDR3 protein. The table records around 250,000 distinct CDR3 sequences, about 7% of them present only once. This sample was included in a study of T cells after yellow fever vaccination. Overall study: It was SMART-Seq v4 Ultra Low Input that prepared the fractions with low cell numbers.

Points from the study as a whole: Clonotype sharing between CD4 and CD8 compartments was small. Post-booster reappearance was seen for most primary-vaccination clones (just over 95% CD4, roughly 88% CD8).

The CDR3 extends over 15 amino acids. V dropped 9 bases and J dropped 3 bases, with 18 bases sitting between them. The germline V gene has CDR1 MDHEN and CDR2 SYDVKM. The gene calls are TRBV28 and TRBJ2-1; D is possibly TRBD2 (5 bases). The sequence was obtained from a man between 25 and 39 years old who received the YFV17D yellow fever vaccine. The source was CD4+ T cells sorted from PBMCs, collected 15 days after the yellow fever booster vaccination. The DNA for the CDR3 is TGTGCCAGTCAGCTCGGAGAGGGTATCTACAATGAGCAGTTCTTC. Protein sequence: CASQLGEGIYNEQFF.